This entry lists 7 T cell receptor beta chains sequenced from one sample in a study of T-cell memory formation after mild COVID-19. TCRdb reprocessed the 5' RACE reads via MiXCR and lists one record per CDR3 protein. This sample has 250,000 to 350,000 distinct CDR3 sequences; 15% to 20% occur once, and the top ten carry 20% to 25%. The source material was PBMCs or a T cell subset sorted from them (not recorded which). These receptors originate from a man aged 18 to 35 who had mild COVID-19 (a few samples of this study predate the infection). Cell type and time point are not known.

This clonotype has more than one count but fewer than ten. This rearrangement joins TRBV12-3 or TRBV12-4 to TRBJ1-3; D perhaps matches TRBD1 (5 bases). The CDR3 is 16 residues long. V was pared by 6 bases and J by 1 base, with 16 bases between. CDR3 residues: CASREGLWSSGNTIYF. The DNA for the CDR3 is TGTGCCAGCAGAGAGGGGTTATGGTCATCTGGAAACACCATATATTTT.

In its sample, this clonotype was seen a few times. V usage is TRBV4-3 and J usage is TRBJ1-1; D unclear. Germline V gene sequence: CDR1 LGHNA, CDR2 YSLEER. This CDR3 is 13 amino acids long. Deletions cut 6 bases from V and 6 bases from J, with 14 bases between. The CDR3 is CASSHLVNSEAFF. The CDR3 DNA is TGCGCCAGCAGTCATCTGGTTAATTCTGAAGCTTTCTTT.

The J gene is TRBJ1-5, the V gene TRBV5-1; a weak D match, TRBD1 (5 bases). The CDR3 runs 15 residues. The V and J ends lost 4 bases and 2 bases respectively, with 13 bases between them. The germline V gene encodes CDR1 SGHRS and CDR2 YFSETQ. The CDR3 coding sequence is TGCGCCAGCAGCCAGGGACGAGGCGGCAATCAGCCCCAGCATTTT. Amino acids: CASSQGRGGNQPQHF.

The J gene is TRBJ2-1, the V gene TRBV12-3 or TRBV12-4; possible D gene TRBD2, 6 bases. Trimming removed 10 bases from V and 3 bases from J, with 13 bases in between. The CDR3 runs 13 residues. The DNA for the CDR3 is TGTGCCACTTCGGAGGGCATCTACAATGAGCAGTTCTTC. Protein product: CATSEGIYNEQFF.

J is TRBJ2-2 and V is TRBV15, with D possibly TRBD2 on 5 matching bases. V lost 2 bases and J lost 7, with 8 bases in between. The CDR3 runs to 13 residues. CDR1 and CDR2 (germline): LNHNV, YYDKDF (reference sequence). CDR3 nucleotides: TGTGCCACCAGCAGACCGGGGAACGGGGAGCTGTTTTTT. This encodes CATSRPGNGELFF.

This chain links TRBV12-3 or TRBV12-4 with TRBJ2-2; no definite D call. The V end lost 3 bases, the J end lost 5 bases, and 7 bases lay between the germline ends. The CDR3 sequence is 13 residues long. The CDR3 spells CASSFLQTGELFF. The CDR3 nucleotides are TGTGCCAGCAGTTTTCTCCAGACCGGGGAGCTGTTTTTT.

The chain uses TRBV7-2 and TRBJ2-3; D is possibly TRBD1 (5 bases). The CDR3 covers 15 residues. V gave up 2 bases and J gave up 1 base, with 10 bases separating them. Germline V CDR1 and CDR2: SGHTA, FQGNSA. DNA for the CDR3: TGTGCCAGCAGCTTATGGGGCCCGGGCACAGATACGCAGTATTTT. This encodes CASSLWGPGTDTQYF. Using reference TRBV7-2 and TRBJ2-3 for the parts outside the CDR3, the full variable domain is GAGVSQSPSNKVTEKGKDVELRCDPISGHTALYWYRQSLGQGLEFLIYFQGNSAPDKSGLPSDRFSAERTGGSVSTLTIQRTQQEDSAVYLCASSLWGPGTDTQYFGPGTRLTVL.